Below are 19 T cell receptor beta chains sequenced from a single sample in a study of T cell clones after liver transplantation. Here immunoSEQ multiplex PCR was the method, and the copy in TCRdb shows in-frame clones only, minus some. This sample has 55,000 or so clones, with 70% to 80% found just once. The input for sequencing was CD4+ T cells from blood, taken before liver transplant. These receptors all come from a human donor who received a liver transplant.

The genes are TRBV5-4 and TRBJ2-3, with 11 bases matching TRBD2. The junction had 4 bases not matched to a gene; V was cut back by 2 bases and J by 2 bases. Germline V gene lookup returns CDR1 SGHNT and CDR2 YYREEE (reference sequence). The CDR3 extends over 16 amino acids. CDR3 nucleotide sequence: TGTGCCAGCAGCTTTCCTAGCGGGGGGACCACAGATACGCAGTATTTT. This codes for CASSFPSGGTTDTQYF.

The chain is built from TRBV19 and TRBJ2-6; 8 bases match TRBD1. Germline trimming cut 6 bases from V and 4 bases from J; bases unmatched to any gene: 11. This CDR3 has 17 residues. CDR1 is LNHDA, CDR2 SQIVND, per germline (reference sequence). For the CDR3, the DNA is TGTGCCAGTAGAGGAGGTCCAGGGGGCTACGGGGCCAACGTCCTGACTTTC. It yields the protein CASRGGPGGYGANVLTF.

The V gene is TRBV28, the J gene TRBJ2-7; 7 bases match TRBD2. In germline, CDR1 is MDHEN, CDR2 SYDVKM. The CDR3 consists of 17 residues. Trimming at V came to 5 bases and at J to 5 bases, leaving 18 bases not matched to a gene. The CDR3 coding sequence is TGTGCCAGCAGTCAGCAATATATGGGGGGGACGTTGAACGAGCAGTACTTC. Residues: CASSQQYMGGTLNEQYF.

The chain combines TRBV28 with TRBJ1-4, with D perhaps matching TRBD1 (6 bases). Trimming left V 6 bases short and J 7 bases short, with 15 bases between. This CDR3 contains 14 residues. Germline CDR1 reads MDHEN; CDR2 reads SYDVKM. The CDR3 nucleotides read TGTGCCAGCAGGTACCAGGGGAGCGGTGAAAAACTGTTTTTT. The encoded protein is CASRYQGSGEKLFF.

The gene calls are TRBV6-1 and TRBJ1-6; 9 bases align to TRBD1. The germline V gene encodes CDR1 MNHNS and CDR2 SASEGT. Losses at the gene ends were 7 bases for V and 7 bases for J; bases not matched to a gene: 8. There are 15 residues in the CDR3. This CDR3 is CASKGDRALNSPLHF. The CDR3 DNA follows: TGTGCCAGCAAGGGGGACAGGGCTTTAAATTCACCCCTCCACTTT.

The CDR3 loop reads CASSRTSGYEQYF. The DNA of the CDR3 is TGCGCCAGCAGCCGGACTAGCGGTTACGAGCAGTACTTC. The rearrangement joins TRBV5-1 to TRBJ2-7; TRBD2 matches at 10 bases. The J segment lost 4 bases and the V segment lost 4 bases, leaving 2 bases of the junction unmatched. Looked up from germline, CDR1 is SGHRS and CDR2 is YFSETQ. This CDR3 spans 13 amino acids.

The chain combines TRBV19 with TRBJ2-2; D is undetermined. The CDR3 is 14 amino acids. The V gene's germline CDR1 is LNHDA and CDR2 SQIVND (reference sequence). The V gene lost 4 bases and the J gene lost 2 bases, with 8 bases spanning the gap. This chain's CDR3 is CASSTPINTGELFF. In DNA, the CDR3 is TGTGCCAGTAGTACCCCCATTAACACCGGGGAGCTGTTTTTT.

This chain connects TRBV6-5 to TRBJ1-2; the match to TRBD1 covers 7 bases. V was pared by 5 bases and J by 3 bases, with 3 bases of the junction left unmatched. Germline assignment: CDR1 MNHEY and CDR2 SVGAGI. The CDR3 has 13 residues. The CDR3 DNA reads as TGTGCCAGCAGTCCCGACAGGGACTATGGCTACACCTTC. This sequence encodes CASSPDRDYGYTF.

J is TRBJ2-7 and V is TRBV9, with D possibly being TRBD1 (6 bases). Trimming took 4 bases from V and 0 from J, leaving 17 bases between them. This CDR3 has 16 amino acids. Germline lookup yields CDR1 SGDLS and CDR2 YYNGEE. CDR3 residues: CASSPGGRTVSYEQYF. The CDR3 DNA reads as TGTGCCAGCAGCCCAGGAGGTCGGACAGTCTCCTACGAGCAGTACTTC.

The chain recombines TRBV7-2 with TRBJ1-3; 8 bases line up with TRBD1. Germline V CDR1 and CDR2: SGHTA, FQGNSA. V shed 3 bases, J shed 1 base, and the junction held 2 bases outside the gene matches. The CDR3 consists of 15 residues. CDR3 DNA sequence: TGTGCCAGCAGCTTGACAGGGGATTCTGGAAACACCATATATTTT. As protein: CASSLTGDSGNTIYF. Full variable domain (rest looked up from reference TRBV7-2 and TRBJ1-3): GAGVSQSPSNKVTEKGKDVELRCDPISGHTALYWYRQSLGQGLEFLIYFQGNSAPDKSGLPSDRFSAERTGGSVSTLTIQRTQQEDSAVYLCASSLTGDSGNTIYFGEGSWLTVV.

The genes are TRBV30 and TRBJ2-3, with a possible D match to TRBD1 (5 bases). Germline V lookup: CDR1 GTSNPN, CDR2 SVGIG (reference sequence). V was trimmed by 3 bases and J by 1 base, leaving 14 bases between them. This CDR3 has 15 amino acids. The chain's CDR3 is CAWRLRQSGTDTQYF. The DNA for the CDR3 is TGTGCCTGGAGGCTCAGACAGTCTGGCACAGATACGCAGTATTTT.

V and J are TRBV6-5 and TRBJ2-7; D possibly corresponds to TRBD1 (6 bases). CDR1 and CDR2 from the germline V gene are MNHEY and SVGAGI. V was pared by 0 bases and J by 5 bases, with 14 bases between. This CDR3 comprises 15 residues. The CDR3 nucleotides are TGTGCCAGCAGTTACTCAGGGACAAGTAAAAACGAGCAGTACTTC. It yields the protein CASSYSGTSKNEQYF.

A single count supports this clone. The chain combines TRBV7-2 with TRBJ1-6; D is unclear. V lost 5 bases and J 5 bases, leaving 19 bases between the germline ends. CDR1 and CDR2 (germline): SGHTA, FQGNSA. This CDR3 has 17 amino acids. Here the CDR3 reads CASSPSMYRTHNSPLHF. DNA for the CDR3: TGTGCCAGCAGCCCCAGCATGTACAGAACCCATAATTCACCCCTCCACTTT.

The chain has TRBV28 and TRBJ1-1, with D uncertain. CDR1 and CDR2 (germline): MDHEN, SYDVKM. The CDR3 sequence is 13 residues long. V lost 5 bases, J lost 4 bases, and 11 bases lay in between. The CDR3 spells CASSTRRGTEAFF. CDR3 sequence (DNA): TGTGCCAGCAGTACACGGCGGGGCACTGAAGCTTTCTTT.

This sequence joins TRBV9 and TRBJ2-3; 9 nucleotides align to TRBD1. CDR1 is SGDLS, CDR2 YYNGEE, per germline. The CDR3 runs to 16 residues. Germline trimming cut 0 bases from V and 3 bases from J; bases unmatched to any gene: 5. This CDR3 is CASSVGTGVSTDTQYF. The CDR3 DNA follows: TGTGCCAGCAGCGTAGGGACAGGGGTATCGACAGATACGCAGTATTTT.

This chain joins TRBV11-2 and TRBJ2-7; possible D gene TRBD1, 5 bases. CDR1 is SGHAT, CDR2 FQNNGV, per germline. The CDR3 has 15 amino acids. The V end was cut by 0 bases, the J end by 3 bases, with 12 bases between. The CDR3: CASSLDHTGIYEQYF. The CDR3 DNA reads as TGTGCCAGCAGCTTAGATCATACAGGCATCTACGAGCAGTACTTC.

The V call is TRBV5-1, the J call TRBJ1-5, with D possibly being TRBD1 (6 bases). CDR3 length equals 15 residues. Germline assignment: CDR1 SGHRS and CDR2 YFSETQ. Trimming stripped 0 bases from V and 6 bases from J, with 13 bases between. The CDR3 reads CASSLGPGEGQPQHF. The CDR3 DNA reads as TGCGCCAGCAGCTTGGGGCCAGGGGAGGGTCAGCCCCAGCATTTT.

This chain connects TRBV30 to TRBJ2-1, with a tentative D call TRBD2 (5 bases). Germline CDR1 GTSNPN, CDR2 SVGIG (reference sequence). The CDR3 has 14 amino acids. V dropped 1 base and J dropped 3 bases, with 10 bases sitting between them. In DNA, the CDR3 is TGTGCCTGGAGTGGGAGGCGCAACTACAATGAGCAGTTCTTC. As protein: CAWSGRRNYNEQFF.

The chain joins TRBV9 to TRBJ2-2; 9 nucleotides line up with TRBD1. V lost 7 bases to trimming and J lost 4 bases; unmatched junction nucleotides: 5. The CDR3 loop spans 14 amino acids. Germline V gene sequence: CDR1 SGDLS, CDR2 YYNGEE. The CDR3 loop reads CASGGTGSTGELFF. The CDR3 DNA reads as TGTGCCAGCGGCGGGACAGGGAGCACCGGGGAGCTGTTTTTT.